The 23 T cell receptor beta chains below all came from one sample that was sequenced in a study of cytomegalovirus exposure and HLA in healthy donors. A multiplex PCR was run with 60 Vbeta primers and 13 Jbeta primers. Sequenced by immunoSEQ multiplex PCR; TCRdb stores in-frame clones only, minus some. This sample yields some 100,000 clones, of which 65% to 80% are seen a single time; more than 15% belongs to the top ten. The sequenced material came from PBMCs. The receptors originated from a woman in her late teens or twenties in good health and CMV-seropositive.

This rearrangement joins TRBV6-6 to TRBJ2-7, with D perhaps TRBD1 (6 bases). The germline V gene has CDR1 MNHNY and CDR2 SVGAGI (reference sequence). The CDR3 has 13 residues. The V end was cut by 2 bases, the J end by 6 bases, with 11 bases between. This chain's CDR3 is CASSYQGKIEQYF. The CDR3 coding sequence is TGTGCCAGCAGTTACCAGGGGAAGATCGAGCAGTACTTC.

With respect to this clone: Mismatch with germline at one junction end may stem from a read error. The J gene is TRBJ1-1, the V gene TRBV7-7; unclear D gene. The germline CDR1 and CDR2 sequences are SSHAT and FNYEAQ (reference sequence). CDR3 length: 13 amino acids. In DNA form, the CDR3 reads TGTGCTAGCAGCCCCGCCGCCGGGACTGAAGCTTTCTTT. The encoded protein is CASSPAAGTEAFF. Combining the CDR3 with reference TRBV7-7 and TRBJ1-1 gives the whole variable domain GAGVSQSPRYKVTKRGQDVTLRCDPISSHATLYWYQQALGQGPEFLTYFNYEAQPDKSGLPSDRFSAERPEGSISTLTIQRTEQRDSAMYRCASSPAAGTEAFFGQGTRLTVV.

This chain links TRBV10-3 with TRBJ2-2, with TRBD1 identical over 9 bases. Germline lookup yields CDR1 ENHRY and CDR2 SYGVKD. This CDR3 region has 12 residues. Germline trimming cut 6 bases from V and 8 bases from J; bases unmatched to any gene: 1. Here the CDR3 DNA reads TGTGCCATCAGACAGGGGGCGGGGGAGCTGTTTTTT. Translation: CAIRQGAGELFF.

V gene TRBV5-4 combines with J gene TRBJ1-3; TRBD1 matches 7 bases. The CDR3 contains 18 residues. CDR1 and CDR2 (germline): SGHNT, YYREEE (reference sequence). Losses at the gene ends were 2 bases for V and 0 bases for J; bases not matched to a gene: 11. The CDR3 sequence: CASSFGGDSANSGNTIYF. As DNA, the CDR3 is TGTGCCAGCAGCTTTGGCGGGGACAGCGCAAACTCTGGAAACACCATATATTTT. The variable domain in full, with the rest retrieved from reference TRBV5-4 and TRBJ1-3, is ETGVTQSPTHLIKTRGQQVTLRCSSQSGHNTVSWYQQALGQGPQFIFQYYREEENGRGNFPPRFSGLQFPNYSSELNVNALELDDSALYLCASSFGGDSANSGNTIYFGEGSWLTVV.

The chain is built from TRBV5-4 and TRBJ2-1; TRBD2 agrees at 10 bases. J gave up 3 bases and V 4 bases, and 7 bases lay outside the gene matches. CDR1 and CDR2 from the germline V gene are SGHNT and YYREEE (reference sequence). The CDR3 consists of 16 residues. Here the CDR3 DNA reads TGTGCCAGCAGCGGAAGGACTAGCGGAGGCTACAATGAGCAGTTCTTC. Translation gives CASSGRTSGGYNEQFF.

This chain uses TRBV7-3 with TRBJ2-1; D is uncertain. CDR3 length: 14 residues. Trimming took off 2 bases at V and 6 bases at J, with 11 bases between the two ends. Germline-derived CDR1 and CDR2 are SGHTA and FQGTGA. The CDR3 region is CASSLAAGANEQFF. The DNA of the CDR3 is TGTGCCAGCAGCTTAGCGGCCGGCGCCAATGAGCAGTTCTTC.

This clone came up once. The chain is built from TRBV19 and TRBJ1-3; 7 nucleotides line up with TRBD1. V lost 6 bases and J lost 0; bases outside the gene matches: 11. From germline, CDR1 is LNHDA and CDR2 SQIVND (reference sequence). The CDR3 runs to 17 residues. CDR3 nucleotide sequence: TGTGCCAGTAGCACCAGACAGGGATTTAGCTCTGGAAACACCATATATTTT. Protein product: CASSTRQGFSSGNTIYF.

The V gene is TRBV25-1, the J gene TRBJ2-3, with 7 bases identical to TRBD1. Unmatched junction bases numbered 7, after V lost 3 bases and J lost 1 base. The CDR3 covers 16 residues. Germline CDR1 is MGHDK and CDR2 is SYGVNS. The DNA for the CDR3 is TGTGCCAGCAGTGAGAACAGGGGATTCGGCACAGATACGCAGTATTTT. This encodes CASSENRGFGTDTQYF.

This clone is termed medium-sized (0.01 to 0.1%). The CDR3 DNA sequence: TGTGCCAGCAGCCCGGGCGATCGTGGGGGGATCTACAATGAGCAGTTCTTC. This translates into CASSPGDRGGIYNEQFF. This rearrangement joins TRBV5-4 to TRBJ2-1; D perhaps matches TRBD2 (6 bases). Germline CDR1 SGHNT, CDR2 YYREEE (reference sequence). Trimming took off 4 bases at V and 3 bases at J, with 20 bases between the two ends. This CDR3 comprises 17 residues. Supplemented by reference TRBV5-4 and TRBJ2-1, the full variable domain reads ETGVTQSPTHLIKTRGQQVTLRCSSQSGHNTVSWYQQALGQGPQFIFQYYREEENGRGNFPPRFSGLQFPNYSSELNVNALELDDSALYLCASSPGDRGGIYNEQFFGPGTRLTVL.

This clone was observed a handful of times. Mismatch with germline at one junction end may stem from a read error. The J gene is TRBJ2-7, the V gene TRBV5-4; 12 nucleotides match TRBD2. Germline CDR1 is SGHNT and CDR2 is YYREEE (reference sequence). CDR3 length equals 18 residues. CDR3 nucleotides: TGCGCCAGCAGCCAAGATCTAGCGGGAGGGCTCCTCTCCTACGAGCAGTACTTC. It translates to CASSQDLAGGLLSYEQYF. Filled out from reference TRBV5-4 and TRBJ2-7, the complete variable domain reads ETGVTQSPTHLIKTRGQQVTLRCSSQSGHNTVSWYQQALGQGPQFIFQYYREEENGRGNFPPRFSGLQFPNYSSELNVNALELDDSALYLCASSQDLAGGLLSYEQYFGPGTRLTVT.

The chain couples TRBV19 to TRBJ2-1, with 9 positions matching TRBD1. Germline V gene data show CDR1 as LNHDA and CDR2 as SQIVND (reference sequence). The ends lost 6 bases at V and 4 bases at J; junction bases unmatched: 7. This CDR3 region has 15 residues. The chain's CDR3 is CASRRGTGSYNEQFF. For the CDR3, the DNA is TGTGCCAGTAGGAGGGGGACAGGGTCGTACAATGAGCAGTTCTTC.

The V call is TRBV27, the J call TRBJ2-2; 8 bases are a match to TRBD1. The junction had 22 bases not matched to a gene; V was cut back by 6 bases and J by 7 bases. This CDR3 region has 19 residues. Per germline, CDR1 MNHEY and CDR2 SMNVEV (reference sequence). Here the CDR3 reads CASSLIPGQAPRRGGELFF. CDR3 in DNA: TGTGCCAGCAGCCTAATCCCGGGACAGGCACCAAGACGCGGCGGGGAGCTGTTTTTT.

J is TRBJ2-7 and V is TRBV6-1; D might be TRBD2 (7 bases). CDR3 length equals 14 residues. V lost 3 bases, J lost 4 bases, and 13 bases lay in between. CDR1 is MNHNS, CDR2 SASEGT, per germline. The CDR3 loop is CASSEGGALYEQYF. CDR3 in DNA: TGTGCCAGCAGTGAGGGGGGGGCCCTTTACGAGCAGTACTTC.

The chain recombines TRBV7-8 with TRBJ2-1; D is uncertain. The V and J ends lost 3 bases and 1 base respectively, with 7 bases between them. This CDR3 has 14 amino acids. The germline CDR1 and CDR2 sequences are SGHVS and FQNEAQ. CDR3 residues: CASSLAESYNEQFF. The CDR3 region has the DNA TGTGCCAGCAGCTTGGCGGAATCCTACAATGAGCAGTTCTTC.

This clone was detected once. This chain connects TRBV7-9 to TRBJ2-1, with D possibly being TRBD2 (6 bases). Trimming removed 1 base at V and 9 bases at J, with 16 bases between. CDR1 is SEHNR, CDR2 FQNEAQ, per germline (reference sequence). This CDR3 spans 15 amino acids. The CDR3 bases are TGTGCCAGCAGCTTAGATCGGTTGGGGGGAGGTGAGCAGTTCTTC. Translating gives CASSLDRLGGGEQFF. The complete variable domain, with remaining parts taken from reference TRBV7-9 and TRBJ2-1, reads DTGVSQNPRHKITKRGQNVTFRCDPISEHNRLYWYRQTLGQGPEFLTYFQNEAQLEKSRLLSDRFSAERPKGSFSTLEIQRTEQGDSAMYLCASSLDRLGGGEQFFGPGTRLTVL.

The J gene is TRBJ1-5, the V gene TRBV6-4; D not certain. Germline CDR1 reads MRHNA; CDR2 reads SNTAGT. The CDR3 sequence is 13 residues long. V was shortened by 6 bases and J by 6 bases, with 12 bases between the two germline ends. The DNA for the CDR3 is TGTGCCAGCAGCCCCGTCGCGGGTCAGCCCCAGCATTTT. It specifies CASSPVAGQPQHF.

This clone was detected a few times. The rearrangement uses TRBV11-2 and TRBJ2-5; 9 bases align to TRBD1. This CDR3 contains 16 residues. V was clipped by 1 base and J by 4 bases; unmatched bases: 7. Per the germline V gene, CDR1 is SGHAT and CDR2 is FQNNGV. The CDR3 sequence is CASSLGGQGPRETQYF. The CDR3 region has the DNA TGTGCCAGCAGCTTAGGAGGACAGGGGCCGAGAGAGACCCAGTACTTC.

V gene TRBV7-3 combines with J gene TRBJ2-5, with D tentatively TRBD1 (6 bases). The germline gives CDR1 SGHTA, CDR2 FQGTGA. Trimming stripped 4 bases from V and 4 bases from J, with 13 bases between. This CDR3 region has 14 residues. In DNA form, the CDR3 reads TGTGCCAGCAGCTGGCAGGGGATTGGAGAGACCCAGTACTTC. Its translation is CASSWQGIGETQYF. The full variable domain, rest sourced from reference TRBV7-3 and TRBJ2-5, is GAGVSQTPSNKVTEKGKYVELRCDPISGHTALYWYRQSLGQGPEFLIYFQGTGAADDSGLPNDRFFAVRPEGSVSTLKIQRTERGDSAVYLCASSWQGIGETQYFGPGTRLLVL.

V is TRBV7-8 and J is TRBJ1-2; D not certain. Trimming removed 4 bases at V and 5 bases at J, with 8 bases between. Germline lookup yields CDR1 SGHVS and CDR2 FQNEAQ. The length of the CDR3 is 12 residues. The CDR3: CASSSTDYGYTF. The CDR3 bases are TGTGCCAGCAGCTCCACAGATTATGGCTACACCTTC.

This CDR3 is CASSFRQTGGEKLFF. CDR3 coding DNA: TGTGCCAGCAGCTTTCGACAAACCGGAGGGGAAAAACTGTTTTTT. This chain joins TRBV13 and TRBJ1-4, with D uncertain. There are 15 residues in the CDR3. CDR1 is PRHDT and CDR2 is FYEKMQ in the germline V gene (reference sequence). Deletions cut 3 bases from V and 8 bases from J, with 16 bases between.

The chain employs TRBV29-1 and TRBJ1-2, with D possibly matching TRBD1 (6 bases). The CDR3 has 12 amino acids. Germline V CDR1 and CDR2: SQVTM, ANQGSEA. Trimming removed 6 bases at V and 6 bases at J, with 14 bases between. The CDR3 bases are TGCAGCGTCGAACAGGGTACAAATGGCTACACCTTC. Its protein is CSVEQGTNGYTF.

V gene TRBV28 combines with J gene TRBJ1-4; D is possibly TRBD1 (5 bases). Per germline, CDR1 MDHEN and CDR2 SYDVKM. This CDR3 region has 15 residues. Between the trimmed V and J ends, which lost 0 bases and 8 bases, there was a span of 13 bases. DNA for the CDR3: TGTGCCAGCAGTTTATGGGAGAGTGGGGCCGAAAAACTGTTTTTT. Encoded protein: CASSLWESGAEKLFF.

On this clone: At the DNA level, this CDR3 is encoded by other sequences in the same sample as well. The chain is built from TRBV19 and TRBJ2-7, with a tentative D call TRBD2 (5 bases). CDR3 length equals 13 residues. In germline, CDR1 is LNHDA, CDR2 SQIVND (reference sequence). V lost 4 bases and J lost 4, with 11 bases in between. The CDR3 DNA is TGTGCCAGTAGTACGGGGTCGGGGTACGAGCAGTACTTC. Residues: CASSTGSGYEQYF.